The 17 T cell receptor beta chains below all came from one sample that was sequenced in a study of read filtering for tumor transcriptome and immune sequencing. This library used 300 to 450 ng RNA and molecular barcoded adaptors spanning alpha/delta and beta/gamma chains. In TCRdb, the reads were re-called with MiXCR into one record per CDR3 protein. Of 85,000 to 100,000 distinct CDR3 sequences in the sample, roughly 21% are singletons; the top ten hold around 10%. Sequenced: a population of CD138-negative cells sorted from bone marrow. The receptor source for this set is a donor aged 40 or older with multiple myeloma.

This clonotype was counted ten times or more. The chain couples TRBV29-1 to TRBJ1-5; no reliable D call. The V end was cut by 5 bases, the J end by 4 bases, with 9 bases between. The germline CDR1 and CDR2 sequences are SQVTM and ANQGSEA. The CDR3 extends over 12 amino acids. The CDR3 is CSVSDGNQPQHF. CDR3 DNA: TGCAGCGTTTCGGACGGGAATCAGCCCCAGCATTTT.

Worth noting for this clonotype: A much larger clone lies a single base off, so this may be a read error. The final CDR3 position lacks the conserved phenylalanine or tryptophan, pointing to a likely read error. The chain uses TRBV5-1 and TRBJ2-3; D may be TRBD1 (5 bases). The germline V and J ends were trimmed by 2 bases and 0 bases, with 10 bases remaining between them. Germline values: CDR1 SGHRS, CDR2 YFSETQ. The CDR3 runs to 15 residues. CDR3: CASSFQGRSTDTQYL. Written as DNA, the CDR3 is TGCGCCAGCAGCTTTCAGGGTAGGAGCACAGATACGCAGTATCTT.

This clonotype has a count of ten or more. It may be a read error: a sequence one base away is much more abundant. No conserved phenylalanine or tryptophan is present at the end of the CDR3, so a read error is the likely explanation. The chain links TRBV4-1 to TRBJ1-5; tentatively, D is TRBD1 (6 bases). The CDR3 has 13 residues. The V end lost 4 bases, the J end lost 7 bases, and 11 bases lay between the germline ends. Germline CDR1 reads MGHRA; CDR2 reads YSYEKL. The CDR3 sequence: CASSRGLGQPQHY. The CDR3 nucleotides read TGCGCCAGCAGCCGGGGGCTCGGGCAGCCCCAGCATTAT.

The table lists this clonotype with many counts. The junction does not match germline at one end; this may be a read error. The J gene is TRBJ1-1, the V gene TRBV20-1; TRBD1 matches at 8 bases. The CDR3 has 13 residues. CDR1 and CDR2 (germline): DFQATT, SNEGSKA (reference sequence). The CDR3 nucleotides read TGCAGTGCTAGAGGTACAGGGGGGACTGCAGCTTTCTTT. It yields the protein CSARGTGGTAAFF.

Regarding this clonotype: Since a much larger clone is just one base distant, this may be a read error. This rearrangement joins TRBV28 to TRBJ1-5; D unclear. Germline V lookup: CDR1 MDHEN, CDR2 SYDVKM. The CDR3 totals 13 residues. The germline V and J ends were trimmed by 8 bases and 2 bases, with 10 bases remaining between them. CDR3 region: CASGHPGNQPQHF. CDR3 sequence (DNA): TGTGCCAGCGGGCACCCGGGCAATCAGCCCCAGCATTTT.

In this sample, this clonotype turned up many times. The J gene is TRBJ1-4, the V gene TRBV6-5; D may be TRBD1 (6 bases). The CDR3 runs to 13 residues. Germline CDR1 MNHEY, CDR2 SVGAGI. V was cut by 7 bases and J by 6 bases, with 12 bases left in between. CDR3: CASTDRKDEKLFF. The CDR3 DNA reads TGTGCCAGCACCGACAGGAAGGATGAAAAACTGTTTTTT.

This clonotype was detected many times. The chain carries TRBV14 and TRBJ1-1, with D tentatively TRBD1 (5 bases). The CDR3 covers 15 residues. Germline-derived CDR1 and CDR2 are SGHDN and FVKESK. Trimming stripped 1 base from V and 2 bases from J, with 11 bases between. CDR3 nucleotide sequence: TGTGCCAGCAGCCAAGTGCAGGGTTTCAACACTGAAGCTTTCTTT. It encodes CASSQVQGFNTEAFF.

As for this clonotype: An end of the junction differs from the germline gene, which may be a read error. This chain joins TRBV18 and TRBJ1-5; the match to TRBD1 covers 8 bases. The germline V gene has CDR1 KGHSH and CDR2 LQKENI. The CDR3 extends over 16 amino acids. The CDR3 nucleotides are TGCGCCAGCTCACCCTCCACAGGGGGTTGGAATCAGCCCCAGCATTTT. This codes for CASSPSTGGWNQPQHF.

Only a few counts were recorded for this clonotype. CDR3 amino acids: CASGPTFLSEAFF. CDR3 DNA sequence: TGTGCCAGCGGTCCAACATTTCTTTCTGAAGCTTTCTTT. The V call is TRBV28, the J call TRBJ1-1, with D unresolved. The CDR3 contains 13 residues. Per the germline V gene, CDR1 is MDHEN and CDR2 is SYDVKM. Deletions cut 8 bases from V and 6 bases from J, with 16 bases between.

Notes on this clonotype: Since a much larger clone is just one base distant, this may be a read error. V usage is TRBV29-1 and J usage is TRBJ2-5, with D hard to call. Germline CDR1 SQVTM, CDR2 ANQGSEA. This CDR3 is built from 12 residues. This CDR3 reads CGVVHPKETQYF. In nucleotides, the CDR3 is TGCGGCGTTGTCCACCCCAAGGAGACCCAGTACTTC. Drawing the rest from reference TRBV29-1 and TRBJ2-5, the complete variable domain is SAVISQKPSRDICQRGTSLTIQCQVDSQVTMMFWYRQQPGQSLTLIATANQGSEATYESGFVIDKFPISRPNLTFSTLTVSNMSPEDSSIYLCGVVHPKETQYFGPGTRLLVL.

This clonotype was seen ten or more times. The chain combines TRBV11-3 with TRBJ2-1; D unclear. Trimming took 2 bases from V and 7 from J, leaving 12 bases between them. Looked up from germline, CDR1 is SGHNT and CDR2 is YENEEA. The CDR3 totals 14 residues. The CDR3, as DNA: TGTGCCAGCAGCTTACTGGCTAATCCGAATGAGCAGTTCTTC. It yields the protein CASSLLANPNEQFF.

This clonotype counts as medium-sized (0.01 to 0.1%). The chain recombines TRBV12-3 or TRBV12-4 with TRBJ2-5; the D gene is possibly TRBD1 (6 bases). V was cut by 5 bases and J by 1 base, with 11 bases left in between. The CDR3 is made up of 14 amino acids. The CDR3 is CASSLGQSQETQYF. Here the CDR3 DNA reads TGTGCCAGCAGTCTTGGACAGTCCCAAGAGACCCAGTACTTC.

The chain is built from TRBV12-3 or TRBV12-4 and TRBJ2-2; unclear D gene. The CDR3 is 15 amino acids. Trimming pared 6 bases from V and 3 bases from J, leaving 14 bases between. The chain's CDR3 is CASSPSGIHTGELFF. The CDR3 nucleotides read TGTGCCAGCAGCCCCTCTGGCATACACACCGGGGAGCTGTTTTTT.

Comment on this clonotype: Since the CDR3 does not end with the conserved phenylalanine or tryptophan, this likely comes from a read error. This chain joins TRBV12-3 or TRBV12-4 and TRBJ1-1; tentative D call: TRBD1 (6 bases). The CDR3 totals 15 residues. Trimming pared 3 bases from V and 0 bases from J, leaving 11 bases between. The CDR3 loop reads CASSFHRAMNTEAFC. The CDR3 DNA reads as TGTGCCAGCAGTTTTCACAGGGCCATGAACACTGAAGCTTTCTGT.

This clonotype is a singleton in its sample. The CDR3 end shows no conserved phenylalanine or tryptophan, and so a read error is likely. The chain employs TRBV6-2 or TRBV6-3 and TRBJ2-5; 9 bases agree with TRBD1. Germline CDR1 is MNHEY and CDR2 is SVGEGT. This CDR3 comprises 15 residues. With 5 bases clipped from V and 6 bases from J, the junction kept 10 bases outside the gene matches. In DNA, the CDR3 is TGTGCCAGCAGTCCGACCGGGACAGGGAAACAGACCCAGTACTCC. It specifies CASSPTGTGKQTQYS.

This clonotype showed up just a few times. CDR3 bases: TGTGCCAGCAGCCACAGGGTTCAAGAGACCCAGTACTTC. Encoded protein: CASSHRVQETQYF. The chain recombines TRBV5-4 with TRBJ2-5, with TRBD1 as a possible D gene (6 bases). Germline CDR1 and CDR2: SGHNT and YYREEE (reference sequence). The CDR3 is made up of 13 amino acids. V lost 4 bases, J lost 2 bases, and 9 bases lay in between.

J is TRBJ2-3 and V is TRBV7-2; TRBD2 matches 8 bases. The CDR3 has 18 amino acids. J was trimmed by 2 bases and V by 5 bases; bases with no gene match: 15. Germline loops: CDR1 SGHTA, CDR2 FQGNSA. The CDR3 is CASSKGGVAGFFTDTQYF. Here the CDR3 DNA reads TGTGCCAGCAGCAAAGGGGGAGTAGCGGGGTTCTTCACAGATACGCAGTATTTT.